This T cell receptor (beta chain) was retrieved from a study of cytomegalovirus exposure and HLA in healthy donors. Study conclusions and caveats: Cytomegalovirus status was reportedly diagnosed by the classifier with high sensitivity and specificity.

Concerning this clone itself: The target antigen is unknown.

PCR involved 60 Vbeta and 13 Jbeta primers. The method was immunoSEQ multiplex PCR; TCRdb's version includes in-frame clones alone and lacks a portion of them. Of under 200,000 clones listed, around 85% are singletons. The sequenced sample was PBMCs. The source of this sequence is a human donor in good health.

The CDR3: CASSFRQRGSPLHF. The DNA for the CDR3 is TGTGCCAGCAGCTTCCGACAACGTGGGTCACCCCTCCACTTT. The genes are TRBV5-4 and TRBJ1-6; D is undetermined. V lost 2 bases to trimming and J lost 10 bases, with 13 bases between them. This CDR3 is built from 14 residues. Germline V gene data show CDR1 as SGHNT and CDR2 as YYREEE (reference sequence).